This entry lists 23 T cell receptor beta chains sequenced from one sample in a study of blood T cell repertoires in COVID-19. Data came from immunoSEQ multiplex PCR; TCRdb stores just in-frame clones and leaves some out. The table includes roughly 40,000 clones, approximately 86% detected once. Input material: peripheral blood. These TCRs come from a human donor in a cohort sampled during active COVID-19.

The gene calls are TRBV23-1 and TRBJ2-3, with D perhaps TRBD2 (6 bases). TRBV23-1 is labeled an ORF, and its function is uncertain. Trimming removed 6 bases at V and 1 base at J, with 14 bases between. The CDR3 has 15 residues. CDR3 sequence: CASSVSWGGTDTQYF. The CDR3 DNA is TGCGCCAGCAGCGTCAGCTGGGGGGGCACAGATACGCAGTATTTT.

This sequence joins TRBV20-1 and TRBJ1-2, with 7 bases matching TRBD1. The V gene's germline CDR1 is DFQATT and CDR2 SNEGSKA (reference sequence). V dropped 3 bases and J dropped 8; count of bases not matched to a gene: 12. The CDR3 loop spans 14 amino acids. CDR3 sequence (DNA): TGCAGTGCTAGTCCCAGACAGGGCACGACAGGCTACACCTTC. Translated: CSASPRQGTTGYTF.

This clone came up a few times. This chain links TRBV5-6 with TRBJ1-1, with D possibly matching TRBD1 (5 bases). This CDR3 has 15 residues. Germline V lookup: CDR1 SGHDT, CDR2 YYEEEE. The V end lost 2 bases, the J end lost 1 base, and 12 bases lay between the germline ends. In DNA form, the CDR3 reads TGTGCCAGCAGCTTCGGCGGCGGGGGGAACACTGAAGCTTTCTTT. The encoded protein is CASSFGGGGNTEAFF.

The gene calls are TRBV6-5 and TRBJ1-5; 8 bases fit TRBD1. Germline values: CDR1 MNHEY, CDR2 SVGAGI. There are 15 residues in the CDR3. J was trimmed by 4 bases and V by 8 bases; bases with no gene match: 10. The DNA of the CDR3 is TGTGCCAGCCCCATATCAGGGGGCGCGAATCAGCCCCAGCATTTT. Encoded protein: CASPISGGANQPQHF.

This chain uses TRBV5-1 with TRBJ2-1; TRBD1 agrees at 11 bases. V trimming: 3 bases; J trimming: 8 bases; junction bases outside the gene matches: 7. This CDR3 is 15 amino acids long. Germline V gene lookup returns CDR1 SGHRS and CDR2 YFSETQ. CDR3 coding DNA: TGCGCCAGCAGCTCCGGGACAGGGGGATTGGATGAGCAGTTCTTC. Translating gives CASSSGTGGLDEQFF.

The sample holds one count of this clone. This chain links TRBV19 with TRBJ2-4; possible D gene TRBD1, 5 bases. The CDR3 extends over 16 amino acids. V was shortened by 2 bases and J by 5 bases, with 16 bases between the two germline ends. Germline CDR1 reads LNHDA; CDR2 reads SQIVND (reference sequence). In DNA form, the CDR3 reads TGTGCCAGTAGTATATTCCCCTCTTCCAGGGAAAACATTCAGTACTTC. Translating gives CASSIFPSSRENIQYF.

The rearrangement uses TRBV4-2 and TRBJ2-7, with D possibly TRBD2 on 5 matching bases. Germline V gene lookup returns CDR1 LGHNA and CDR2 YNFKEQ. V lost 0 bases to trimming and J lost 4 bases, with 19 bases between them. This CDR3 has 17 residues. The DNA for the CDR3 is TGTGCCAGCAGCCAAGACGCGGGCGCGGGCTCCACTTACGAGCAGTACTTC. Its protein is CASSQDAGAGSTYEQYF.

The CDR3 region has the DNA TGCAGCGTTGAAGGCCAGGGGGGCGACGAGCAGTACTTC. Translated, it gives CSVEGQGGDEQYF. The chain uses TRBV29-1 and TRBJ2-7; possibly TRBD1 for D (7 bases). This CDR3 contains 13 residues. Germline CDR1 and CDR2: SQVTM and ANQGSEA. Trimming removed 1 base at V and 5 bases at J, with 12 bases between.

This chain joins TRBV19 and TRBJ1-2, with D possibly TRBD1 on 5 matching bases. Germline V CDR1 and CDR2: LNHDA, SQIVND (reference sequence). The ends were cut back, 3 bases at V and 6 bases at J, with 14 bases in the middle. The CDR3 is 14 residues long. CDR3 in DNA: TGTGCCAGTAGTATGCAGGGCTTTGAGGATGGCTACACCTTC. It encodes CASSMQGFEDGYTF.

V usage is TRBV30 and J usage is TRBJ1-2, with 7 nucleotides matching TRBD1. This CDR3 is built from 13 residues. The junction had 6 bases not matched to a gene; V was cut back by 0 bases and J by 8 bases. Germline CDR1 is GTSNPN and CDR2 is SVGIG (reference sequence). CDR3 residues: CAWSVQGYRGYTF. CDR3 DNA: TGTGCCTGGAGTGTACAGGGGTATCGGGGCTACACCTTC.

This clone was found a few times. The chain uses TRBV6-1 and TRBJ2-3; 12 positions match TRBD2. This CDR3 has 14 residues. Per germline, CDR1 MNHNS and CDR2 SASEGT. V lost 2 bases to trimming and J lost 10 bases; unmatched junction nucleotides: 4. The CDR3 is CASSESSGGAAQYF. The CDR3 nucleotides are TGTGCCAGCAGTGAATCTAGCGGGGGGGCTGCGCAGTATTTT.

The V call is TRBV10-3, the J call TRBJ1-6, with D possibly being TRBD1 (6 bases). CDR3 length: 12 amino acids. CDR1 is ENHRY, CDR2 SYGVKD, per germline. V was shortened by 8 bases and J by 8 bases, with 10 bases between the two germline ends. For the CDR3, the DNA is TGTGCCATCCAGACAGGAGATTCACCCCTCCACTTT. This encodes CAIQTGDSPLHF.

Here the CDR3 reads CASSPLAAYNEQFF. The CDR3 nucleotides read TGTGCCAGCAGCCCCCTAGCGGCCTACAATGAGCAGTTCTTC. This chain uses TRBV4-2 with TRBJ2-1; 7 bases match TRBD2. The CDR3 has 14 amino acids. CDR1 LGHNA and CDR2 YNFKEQ come from the germline V gene. Trimming removed 4 bases from V and 2 bases from J; junction bases left unmatched: 2.

The genes are TRBV6-2 or TRBV6-3 and TRBJ2-5; D remains unclear. Trimming left V 0 bases short and J 7 bases short, with 9 bases between. The CDR3 length is 13 residues. The V gene's germline CDR1 is MNHEY and CDR2 SVGEGT. CDR3 DNA sequence: TGTGCCAGCAGTTACTCCGGCAGGTTGACCCAGTACTTC. Protein: CASSYSGRLTQYF.

The V call is TRBV4-1, the J call TRBJ2-1; tentative D call: TRBD2 (6 bases). The CDR3 spans 15 residues. Looked up from germline, CDR1 is MGHRA and CDR2 is YSYEKL. V was shortened by 2 bases and J by 6 bases, with 14 bases between the two germline ends. The CDR3: CASSQRDGSFNEQFF. The CDR3 DNA follows: TGCGCCAGCAGCCAAAGAGACGGGAGTTTCAATGAGCAGTTCTTC.

The chain links TRBV9 to TRBJ1-6, with D possibly TRBD1 on 6 matching bases. The germline CDR1 and CDR2 sequences are SGDLS and YYNGEE. V lost 1 base, J lost 6 bases, and 11 bases lay in between. CDR3 length equals 15 residues. The DNA for the CDR3 is TGTGCCAGCAGCGTAACGACAGGCGGTAATTCACCCCTCCACTTT. It encodes CASSVTTGGNSPLHF.

The genes are TRBV5-1 and TRBJ2-3, with D uncertain. The CDR3 is 17 amino acids. V dropped 1 base and J dropped 0 bases, with 15 bases sitting between them. The germline V gene encodes CDR1 SGHRS and CDR2 YFSETQ. The CDR3 DNA reads TGCGCCAGCAGCTTGATAGTCAGGATTTCTAGCACAGATACGCAGTATTTT. Its protein product is CASSLIVRISSTDTQYF.

The chain combines TRBV5-4 with TRBJ2-3, with 8 bases matching TRBD2. The germline V gene encodes CDR1 SGHNT and CDR2 YYREEE (reference sequence). V lost 2 bases, J lost 5 bases, and 7 bases stayed unmatched. This CDR3 is 15 amino acids long. The CDR3: CASSFERGGVDTQYF. DNA of the CDR3: TGTGCCAGCAGCTTCGAACGGGGGGGTGTAGATACGCAGTATTTT.

With respect to this clone: An end of the junction differs from the germline gene, which may be a read error. V gene TRBV7-2 combines with J gene TRBJ2-3; 10 bases map to TRBD2. The germline V gene has CDR1 SGHTA and CDR2 FQGNSA. The CDR3 sequence is 15 residues long. CDR3 in DNA: TGTGCCAGCAGCCTAGCGGGGGCTGACACAGATACGCAGTATTTT. Translation: CASSLAGADTDTQYF.

This clone was seen a few times. The rearrangement joins TRBV7-2 to TRBJ2-7, with a tentative D call TRBD2 (6 bases). In germline, CDR1 is SGHTA, CDR2 FQGNSA. The CDR3 sequence is 13 residues long. The V and J ends lost 4 bases and 4 bases respectively, with 11 bases between them. The CDR3 DNA reads as TGTGCCAGCAGCTCCTCGGACTATTACGAGCAGTACTTC. It encodes CASSSSDYYEQYF.

The chain is built from TRBV15 and TRBJ2-3, with TRBD1 matching over 7 bases. The CDR3 covers 16 residues. Per the germline V gene, CDR1 is LNHNV and CDR2 is YYDKDF (reference sequence). After removal of 0 bases from V and 4 bases from J, the junction contained 7 bases not matched to a gene. The DNA for the CDR3 is TGTGCCACCAGCAGAGATTTAGGCCAGGGGGCAGATACGCAGTATTTT. Translation gives CATSRDLGQGADTQYF.

The V and J genes are TRBV5-1 and TRBJ2-3, with D tentatively TRBD2 (7 bases). The V gene's germline CDR1 is SGHRS and CDR2 YFSETQ. There are 15 residues in the CDR3. Trimming pared 9 bases from V and 0 bases from J, leaving 17 bases between. CDR3 region: CATQEGGTSTDTQYF. CDR3 DNA: TGCGCCACCCAGGAGGGGGGGACTAGCACAGATACGCAGTATTTT.

CDR3 protein: CASSLDRTYEQYF. CDR3 nucleotide sequence: TGTGCCAGCAGCCTGGACAGGACCTACGAGCAGTACTTC. The V and J genes are TRBV6-5 and TRBJ2-7; 7 bases map to TRBD1. V dropped 6 bases and J dropped 2; count of bases not matched to a gene: 4. From germline, CDR1 is MNHEY and CDR2 SVGAGI. CDR3 length: 13 amino acids.